Listed here are 27 T cell receptor beta chains from one sample, sequenced in a study of cytomegalovirus exposure and HLA in healthy donors. Use of 60 Vbeta and 13 Jbeta primers characterized the PCR. Assay: immunoSEQ multiplex PCR; the TCRdb copy retains only in-frame clones and omits some. The data contain 130,000 or so clones, less than 85% of them singletons. The sample comprised PBMCs. These receptors all come from a man aged 35-49 years in good health and CMV-seronegative.

This clone was counted only a few times. The V gene is TRBV20-1, the J gene TRBJ2-7; D might be TRBD2 (6 bases). The CDR3 totals 10 residues. CDR1 is DFQATT and CDR2 is SNEGSKA in the germline V gene (reference sequence). Trimming shortened V by 6 bases and J by 6 bases, and 9 bases separated the two germline ends. The CDR3 sequence: CSAQGGEQYF. As DNA, the CDR3 is TGCAGTGCGCAGGGAGGCGAGCAGTACTTC.

This rearrangement joins TRBV5-4 to TRBJ2-7, with D tentatively TRBD2 (6 bases). Germline assignment: CDR1 SGHNT and CDR2 YYREEE (reference sequence). Trimming stripped 4 bases from V and 7 bases from J, with 15 bases between. The CDR3 spans 13 residues. In DNA form, the CDR3 reads TGTGCCAGCAGCCCTAAGGCGGAGGGGGAGCAGTACTTC. Translation: CASSPKAEGEQYF.

About this clone: An end of the junction does not agree with germline; a read error may underlie this. The chain carries TRBV7-9 and TRBJ2-3; TRBD2 might be the D (5 bases). There are 13 residues in the CDR3. CDR1 and CDR2 from the germline V gene are SEHNR and FQNEAQ (reference sequence). CDR3 DNA: TGTGCCAGCAGCTTAGTTCCCGGGGATAGGCAGTATTTT. Translating gives CASSLVPGDRQYF.

The chain uses TRBV5-4 and TRBJ2-7; 9 nucleotides agree with TRBD2. After removal of 1 base from V and 2 bases from J, the junction contained 4 bases not matched to a gene. CDR1 and CDR2 (germline): SGHNT, YYREEE (reference sequence). The CDR3 consists of 15 residues. The CDR3 protein is CASSLIKRGAYEQYF. DNA for the CDR3: TGTGCCAGCAGCTTGATAAAGCGGGGGGCCTACGAGCAGTACTTC.

This chain joins TRBV5-6 and TRBJ2-1; TRBD2 agrees at 9 bases. Germline CDR1 reads SGHDT; CDR2 reads YYEEEE. This CDR3 region has 16 residues. V trimming: 4 bases; J trimming: 2 bases; junction bases outside the gene matches: 7. CDR3 amino acids: CASSVAGEWTYNEQFF. The CDR3 DNA follows: TGTGCCAGCAGCGTAGCGGGAGAGTGGACCTACAATGAGCAGTTCTTC.

This clone has a handful of counts. The rearrangement joins TRBV30 to TRBJ1-1; D is uncertain. The CDR3 contains 14 residues. Trimming cost V 0 bases and J 1 base, with 9 bases left between them. The germline gives CDR1 GTSNPN, CDR2 SVGIG (reference sequence). The CDR3 region is CAWSVRAGNTEAFF. The CDR3, as DNA: TGTGCCTGGAGTGTAAGAGCCGGGAACACTGAAGCTTTCTTT.

This sequence joins TRBV23-1 and TRBJ2-7; 9 nucleotides line up with TRBD1. TRBV23-1 is reported as an ORF; its role is uncertain. Trimming cost V 2 bases and J 3 bases; bases outside gene matches: 8. CDR3 length: 16 residues. This chain's CDR3 is CASSQGTGRKNYEQYF. CDR3 nucleotides: TGCGCCAGCAGTCAAGGGACAGGGAGAAAGAACTACGAGCAGTACTTC.

The chain recombines TRBV2 with TRBJ2-3, with a possible D match to TRBD2 (6 bases). Trimming pared 3 bases from V and 2 bases from J, leaving 9 bases between. This CDR3 comprises 14 residues. Germline V gene lookup returns CDR1 SNHLY and CDR2 FYNNEI. The CDR3: CASSDWTNTDTQYF. CDR3 coding DNA: TGTGCCAGCAGTGATTGGACTAACACAGATACGCAGTATTTT.

The CDR3 loop is CATSRDTGVSEAFF. CDR3 nucleotides: TGTGCCACCAGCAGAGATACAGGTGTGAGTGAAGCTTTCTTT. The gene calls are TRBV15 and TRBJ1-1; perhaps TRBD1 as D (5 bases). Trimming stripped 0 bases from V and 7 bases from J, with 12 bases between. The V gene's germline CDR1 is LNHNV and CDR2 YYDKDF (reference sequence). There are 14 residues in the CDR3.

This clone appeared once. The chain joins TRBV6-6 to TRBJ2-2; a weak D match, TRBD1 (6 bases). Germline values: CDR1 MNHNY, CDR2 SVGAGI (reference sequence). The CDR3 is made up of 14 amino acids. Trimming stripped 2 bases from V and 6 bases from J, with 10 bases between. As DNA, the CDR3 is TGTGCCAGCAGTTACGCCAGGGGTCCCGGGGAGCTGTTTTTT. Protein: CASSYARGPGELFF.

The chain couples TRBV11-3 to TRBJ2-5; the match to TRBD2 covers 11 bases. In germline, CDR1 is SGHNT, CDR2 YENEEA. This CDR3 has 19 amino acids. V was clipped by 3 bases and J by 3 bases; unmatched bases: 15. The chain's CDR3 is CASSFNYTLAGGYEETQYF. The CDR3 DNA reads TGTGCCAGCAGCTTCAATTACACCTTAGCGGGAGGGTATGAAGAGACCCAGTACTTC.

The rearrangement links TRBV7-9 to TRBJ1-4, with no clear D. The CDR3 spans 15 residues. Germline V lookup: CDR1 SEHNR, CDR2 FQNEAQ (reference sequence). V was cut by 2 bases and J by 3 bases, with 10 bases left in between. The CDR3: CASSLSLGANEKLFF. CDR3 nucleotide sequence: TGTGCCAGCAGCTTATCTCTGGGAGCTAATGAAAAACTGTTTTTT.

The chain links TRBV28 to TRBJ1-4; D is possibly TRBD1 (6 bases). CDR1 MDHEN and CDR2 SYDVKM come from the germline V gene. CDR3 length equals 15 residues. V was pared by 2 bases and J by 0 bases, with 7 bases between. CDR3 DNA: TGTGCCAGCAGTTTACGACAGGCAACTAATGAAAAACTGTTTTTT. Amino acid sequence: CASSLRQATNEKLFF. Complete variable domain (other parts from reference TRBV28 and TRBJ1-4): DVKVTQSSRYLVKRTGEKVFLECVQDMDHENMFWYRQDPGLGLRLIYFSYDVKMKEKGDIPEGYSVSREKKERFSLILESASTNQTSMYLCASSLRQATNEKLFFGSGTQLSVL.

This clone was found once. This chain uses TRBV4-3 with TRBJ1-2, with D perhaps TRBD1 (6 bases). From germline, CDR1 is LGHNA and CDR2 YSLEER. Trimming pared 0 bases from V and 3 bases from J, leaving 11 bases between. CDR3 length equals 15 residues. The CDR3 region has the DNA TGCGCCAGCAGCCAAGAATGGGGGCCTTACTATGGCTACACCTTC. This sequence encodes CASSQEWGPYYGYTF.

The rearrangement links TRBV6-6 to TRBJ2-7, with 7 bases aligning to TRBD1. J lost 3 bases, V lost 4 bases, and 12 bases had no gene match. Germline loops: CDR1 MNHNY, CDR2 SVGAGI (reference sequence). The length of the CDR3 is 16 residues. The CDR3 sequence: CASSWYRDSGLYEQYF. The CDR3 DNA sequence: TGTGCCAGCAGTTGGTACCGGGACAGCGGACTCTACGAGCAGTACTTC.

V usage is TRBV27 and J usage is TRBJ2-1; D is possibly TRBD1 (5 bases). The germline V gene encodes CDR1 MNHEY and CDR2 SMNVEV (reference sequence). The CDR3 has 13 residues. Trimming took off 3 bases at V and 7 bases at J, with 10 bases between the two ends. The CDR3 sequence is CASSLDQGNEQFF. The CDR3 DNA reads as TGTGCCAGCAGTTTGGACCAGGGAAATGAGCAGTTCTTC.

V usage is TRBV9 and J usage is TRBJ2-1, with 12 bases matching TRBD2. The CDR3 is made up of 17 amino acids. CDR1 SGDLS and CDR2 YYNGEE come from the germline V gene. The V segment lost 4 bases and the J segment 3 bases; nucleotides outside the gene matches: 8. As DNA, the CDR3 is TGTGCCAGCAGCCCTCGGACTAGCGGGAATATCTACAATGAGCAGTTCTTC. Its protein is CASSPRTSGNIYNEQFF.

The chain employs TRBV27 and TRBJ2-3; 10 bases are shared with TRBD2. V lost 7 bases and J lost 5; bases outside the gene matches: 12. Germline CDR1 reads MNHEY; CDR2 reads SMNVEV (reference sequence). There are 16 residues in the CDR3. CDR3 DNA: TGTGCCAGCACTTCCGGGACTAGCGATCAAGGAGATACGCAGTATTTT. Residues: CASTSGTSDQGDTQYF.

CDR3 sequence (DNA): TGTGCCAGCAGCAGGTGCCGGGAGGAACCCTACGAGCAGTACTTC. Protein product: CASSRCREEPYEQYF. The chain couples TRBV21-1 to TRBJ2-7; the table names TRBD2, a call not compared with the DNA. TRBV21-1 is shown as a pseudogene. This CDR3 contains 15 residues.

This clone was seen just once. The CDR3 is CASSQAGGPPYEQYF. Written as DNA, the CDR3 is TGCGCCAGCAGCCAAGCAGGAGGCCCCCCTTACGAGCAGTACTTC. V and J are TRBV4-3 and TRBJ2-7; TRBD2 might be the D (5 bases). This CDR3 comprises 15 residues. The ends were cut back, 1 base at V and 4 bases at J, with 14 bases in the middle. Per the germline V gene, CDR1 is LGHNA and CDR2 is YSLEER.

The chain couples TRBV11-2 to TRBJ1-2, with unresolved D. Looked up from germline, CDR1 is SGHAT and CDR2 is FQNNGV. The ends were cut back, 6 bases at V and 7 bases at J, with 15 bases in the middle. This CDR3 contains 13 residues. DNA of the CDR3: TGTGCCAGCAGTCCTTTAGTGGGAGGTGGCTACACCTTC. It yields the protein CASSPLVGGGYTF.

V gene TRBV7-3 combines with J gene TRBJ2-3, with 7 bases fitting TRBD1. J was trimmed by 2 bases and V by 0 bases; bases with no gene match: 5. The length of the CDR3 is 16 residues. CDR1 SGHTA and CDR2 FQGTGA come from the germline V gene. CDR3 sequence reads: CASSLTGTAFTDTQYF. DNA of the CDR3: TGTGCCAGCAGCTTAACCGGGACAGCCTTCACAGATACGCAGTATTTT. The full variable domain, in which reference TRBV7-3 and TRBJ2-3 provide the parts outside the CDR3, is GAGVSQTPSNKVTEKGKYVELRCDPISGHTALYWYRQSLGQGPEFLIYFQGTGAADDSGLPNDRFFAVRPEGSVSTLKIQRTERGDSAVYLCASSLTGTAFTDTQYFGPGTRLTVL.

The V gene is TRBV2, the J gene TRBJ2-5; the D gene is possibly TRBD1 (6 bases). The J call may be wrong; the DNA end is better matched by TRBJ2-7. The CDR3 is 14 amino acids. Germline assignment: CDR1 SNHLY and CDR2 FYNNEI. This CDR3 is CASSEAAGAYEQYF. The CDR3, as DNA: TGTGCCAGCAGTGAAGCCGCAGGGGCCTACGAGCAGTACTTC.

The J gene is TRBJ2-5, the V gene TRBV5-4; perhaps TRBD1 as D (6 bases). Trimming took 5 bases from V and 5 from J, leaving 16 bases between them. Germline values: CDR1 SGHNT, CDR2 YYREEE (reference sequence). This CDR3 spans 14 amino acids. CDR3 DNA sequence: TGTGCCAGCAGTCCCCAGGGGAAGAGCGAGACCCAGTACTTC. The encoded protein is CASSPQGKSETQYF.

The V call is TRBV11-3, the J call TRBJ2-3; 9 positions agree with TRBD1. Per germline, CDR1 SGHNT and CDR2 YENEEA. The V and J ends lost 5 bases and 4 bases, in that order; junction bases with no gene match: 7. CDR3 length equals 15 residues. Here the CDR3 reads CASSTRTGEADTQYF. The CDR3 DNA is TGTGCCAGCAGCACCCGGACAGGGGAGGCAGATACGCAGTATTTT.

The chain uses TRBV5-6 and TRBJ2-7; 8 nucleotides align to TRBD2. Looked up from germline, CDR1 is SGHDT and CDR2 is YYEEEE. V gave up 4 bases and J gave up 7 bases; unmatched junction bases: 19. The length of the CDR3 is 17 residues. CDR3 sequence (DNA): TGTGCCAGCAGCCCCCCATGGGGTAGCGGGATAGTGGAAGAGCAGTACTTC. It specifies CASSPPWGSGIVEEQYF. Using reference TRBV5-6 and TRBJ2-7 for the parts outside the CDR3, the full variable domain is DAGVTQSPTHLIKTRGQQVTLRCSPKSGHDTVSWYQQALGQGPQFIFQYYEEEERQRGNFPDRFSGHQFPNYSSELNVNALLLGDSALYLCASSPPWGSGIVEEQYFGPGTRLTVT.

In this sample, this clone turned up once. The chain is built from TRBV9 and TRBJ2-1; TRBD2 aligns across 7 bases. The germline V gene encodes CDR1 SGDLS and CDR2 YYNGEE. The CDR3 has 16 amino acids. V trimming: 0 bases; J trimming: 2 bases; junction bases outside the gene matches: 5. CDR3 bases: TGTGCCAGCAGCGTAGCTGGGGGGAGGGCCTACAATGAGCAGTTCTTC. The encoded protein is CASSVAGGRAYNEQFF.